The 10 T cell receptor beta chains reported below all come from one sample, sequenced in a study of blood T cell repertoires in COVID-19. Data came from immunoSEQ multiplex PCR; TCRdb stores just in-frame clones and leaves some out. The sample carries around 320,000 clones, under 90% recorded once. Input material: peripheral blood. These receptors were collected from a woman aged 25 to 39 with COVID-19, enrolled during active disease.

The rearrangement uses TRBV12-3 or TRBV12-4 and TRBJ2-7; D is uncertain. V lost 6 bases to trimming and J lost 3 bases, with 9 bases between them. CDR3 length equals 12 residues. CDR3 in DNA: TGTGCCAGCAGCTTCTTACACTACGAGCAGTACTTC. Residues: CASSFLHYEQYF.

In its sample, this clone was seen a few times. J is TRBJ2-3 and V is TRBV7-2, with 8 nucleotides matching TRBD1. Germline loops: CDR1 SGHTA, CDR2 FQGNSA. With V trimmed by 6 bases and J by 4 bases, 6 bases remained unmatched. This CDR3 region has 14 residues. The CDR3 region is CASSSRTGSDTQYF. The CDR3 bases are TGTGCCAGCAGTTCGCGGACAGGGTCAGATACGCAGTATTTT.

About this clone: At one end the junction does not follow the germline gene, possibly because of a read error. CDR3 DNA: TGTGCTTGTGGTTTGGGGCCGTTGGGACGGGGCGGGGGGGCCCACGAGCAGTACTTC. Translated: CACGLGPLGRGGGAHEQYF. This chain connects TRBV12-5 to TRBJ2-7; TRBD2 matches 9 bases. The CDR3 has 19 amino acids. CDR1 is LGHNT and CDR2 is FRNRAP in the germline V gene.

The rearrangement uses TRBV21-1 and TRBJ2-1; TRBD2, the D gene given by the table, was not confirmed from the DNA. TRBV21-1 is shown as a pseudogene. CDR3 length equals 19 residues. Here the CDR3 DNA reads TGTGCCAGCAGCAAGTATGAGAGGAGTCTGTGCCAAGTTAACAATGAGCAGTTCTTC. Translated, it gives CASSKYERSLCQVNNEQFF.

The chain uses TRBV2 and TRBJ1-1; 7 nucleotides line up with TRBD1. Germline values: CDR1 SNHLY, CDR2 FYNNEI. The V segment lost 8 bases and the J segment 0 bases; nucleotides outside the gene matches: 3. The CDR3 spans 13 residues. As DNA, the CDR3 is TGTGCCAGCGGGACAGCTGTGAACACTGAAGCTTTCTTT. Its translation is CASGTAVNTEAFF.

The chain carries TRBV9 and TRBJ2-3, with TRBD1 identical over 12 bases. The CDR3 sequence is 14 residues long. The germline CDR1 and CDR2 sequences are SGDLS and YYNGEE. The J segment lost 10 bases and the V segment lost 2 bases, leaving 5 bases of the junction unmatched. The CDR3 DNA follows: TGTGCCAGCAGCGTTGGGACAGGGGGCTTGGCGCAGTATTTT. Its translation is CASSVGTGGLAQYF.

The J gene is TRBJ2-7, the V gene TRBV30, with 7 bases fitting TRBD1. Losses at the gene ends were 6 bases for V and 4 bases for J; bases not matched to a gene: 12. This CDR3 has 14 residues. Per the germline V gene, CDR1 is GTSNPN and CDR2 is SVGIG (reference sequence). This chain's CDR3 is CACNRGASPYEQYF. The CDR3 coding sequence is TGTGCCTGTAACAGGGGAGCGTCCCCTTACGAGCAGTACTTC.

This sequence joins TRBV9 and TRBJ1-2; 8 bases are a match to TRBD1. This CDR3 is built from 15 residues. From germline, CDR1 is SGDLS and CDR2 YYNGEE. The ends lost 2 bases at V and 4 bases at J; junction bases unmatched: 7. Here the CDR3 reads CASSVMTGEGYGYTF. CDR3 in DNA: TGTGCCAGCAGCGTGATGACAGGGGAAGGCTATGGCTACACCTTC.

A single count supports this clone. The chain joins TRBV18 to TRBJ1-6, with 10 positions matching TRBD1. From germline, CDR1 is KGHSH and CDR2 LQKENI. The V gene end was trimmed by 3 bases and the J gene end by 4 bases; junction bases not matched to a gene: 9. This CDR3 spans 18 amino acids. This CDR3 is CASSPGTGDTLYNSPLHF. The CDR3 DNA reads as TGTGCCAGCTCACCCGGGACAGGGGACACCTTATATAATTCACCCCTCCACTTT.

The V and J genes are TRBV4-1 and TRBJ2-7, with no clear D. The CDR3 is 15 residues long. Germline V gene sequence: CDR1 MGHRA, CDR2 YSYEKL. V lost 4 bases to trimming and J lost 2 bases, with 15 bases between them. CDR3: CASSLSHAGTYEQYF. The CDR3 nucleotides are TGCGCCAGCAGCCTCAGTCATGCAGGTACCTACGAGCAGTACTTC.